This T cell receptor beta chain was profiled in a study of beta chain features in type 1 diabetes. Study-wide results and caveats: Researchers report that Type 1 diabetes patients had moderately but significantly shorter TCRB CDR3s across all four CD4+ subsets. It was possible that PCR favored shorter templates, equally so in patients and controls.

The entirety of the isolated RNA underwent reverse transcription, so expressed TCRB transcripts were sequenced. Assay used: immunoSEQ multiplex PCR; TCRdb lists only in-frame clones, some missing. Among over 120,000 clones listed, around 13% were seen once. This CDR3 is 14 amino acids long. Germline-derived CDR1 and CDR2 are MDHEN and SYDVKM. The V gene end was trimmed by 6 bases and the J gene end by 6 bases; junction bases not matched to a gene: 6. This clone was seen a few times. Its antigen is currently unknown. The chain joins TRBV28 to TRBJ2-4, with 9 bases that match TRBD1. The source of this sequence is a man between 18 and 35 years old with type 1 diabetes. Source material: central memory CD4+ T cells from blood. CDR3 loop: CASSHRDRVNIQYF. DNA of the CDR3: TGTGCCAGCAGCCACCGGGACAGGGTAAACATTCAGTACTTC. The variable domain in full, with the rest retrieved from reference TRBV28 and TRBJ2-4, is DVKVTQSSRYLVKRTGEKVFLECVQDMDHENMFWYRQDPGLGLRLIYFSYDVKMKEKGDIPEGYSVSREKKERFSLILESASTNQTSMYLCASSHRDRVNIQYFGAGTRLSVL.